The 11 T cell receptor beta chains presented below share a single source sample, sequenced in a study of blood T cell repertoires in COVID-19. This table comes from immunoSEQ multiplex PCR, and its TCRdb copy is limited to in-frame clones, with some not included. The sample contains about 100,000 clones, 87% of which appear only once. The sequencing input was peripheral blood. These receptors were collected from a man aged 30 to 45 in a cohort sampled during active COVID-19.

V usage is TRBV5-8 and J usage is TRBJ1-5; the D is unclear. Germline CDR1 is SGHTS and CDR2 is YDEGEE. This CDR3 is built from 14 residues. The ends were cut back, 4 bases at V and 0 bases at J, with 8 bases in the middle. CDR3 DNA sequence: TGTGCCAGCAGCCCTCTAAATAGCAATCAGCCCCAGCATTTT. Protein: CASSPLNSNQPQHF.

The chain combines TRBV6-5 with TRBJ1-2, with D tentatively TRBD1 (6 bases). This CDR3 has 14 amino acids. From germline, CDR1 is MNHEY and CDR2 SVGAGI. Trimming took off 2 bases at V and 2 bases at J, with 9 bases between the two ends. In DNA, the CDR3 is TGTGCCAGCAGTTACGATACAGGGAACTATGGCTACACCTTC. Protein sequence: CASSYDTGNYGYTF.

The genes are TRBV20-1 and TRBJ1-1; D might be TRBD1 (5 bases). This CDR3 has 14 residues. Germline CDR1 is DFQATT and CDR2 is SNEGSKA (reference sequence). V was trimmed by 3 bases and J by 3 bases, leaving 14 bases between them. The CDR3 DNA reads as TGCAGTGCTAGTTCCGGGGGATGGGACACTGAAGCTTTCTTT. Protein: CSASSGGWDTEAFF.

This clone occurred a few times. V usage is TRBV18 and J usage is TRBJ1-1; D unresolved. This CDR3 has 14 amino acids. Germline V CDR1 and CDR2: KGHSH, LQKENI. Trimming left V 2 bases short and J 1 base short, with 8 bases between. This CDR3 reads CASSPKRQNTEAFF. In nucleotides, the CDR3 is TGTGCCAGCTCACCAAAGAGACAGAACACTGAAGCTTTCTTT.

V is TRBV20-1 and J is TRBJ2-1; tentative D call: TRBD1 (5 bases). V was trimmed by 6 bases and J by 6 bases, leaving 18 bases between them. CDR1 DFQATT and CDR2 SNEGSKA come from the germline V gene (reference sequence). CDR3 length: 14 amino acids. The CDR3 nucleotides read TGCAGTGCGAGTCGCGCAGGGCCGCTCAATGAGCAGTTCTTC. Protein sequence: CSASRAGPLNEQFF.

The chain links TRBV10-2 to TRBJ2-5; 10 bases fit TRBD2. The CDR3 covers 16 residues. Germline-derived CDR1 and CDR2 are WSHSY and SAAADI. Unmatched junction bases numbered 11, after V lost 3 bases and J lost 7 bases. The DNA of the CDR3 is TGCGCCAGCAGTGACCCCCTAGCGGGGGTTCCGGGGACCCAGTACTTC. Translating it yields CASSDPLAGVPGTQYF.

This chain connects TRBV30 to TRBJ2-3; 9 bases fit TRBD2. V was clipped by 3 bases and J by 3 bases; unmatched bases: 7. Germline values: CDR1 GTSNPN, CDR2 SVGIG (reference sequence). The CDR3 spans 15 residues. In nucleotides, the CDR3 is TGTGCCTGGAGCGCGGGGCGGGGGGGTACAGATACGCAGTATTTT. This translates into CAWSAGRGGTDTQYF.

This chain connects TRBV29-1 to TRBJ2-7; 8 nucleotides line up with TRBD1. This CDR3 region has 16 residues. J gave up 3 bases and V 6 bases, and 16 bases lay outside the gene matches. Germline loops: CDR1 SQVTM, CDR2 ANQGSEA. Written as DNA, the CDR3 is TGCAGCGTAGAGGGGACAGGTAAAACTTCAATCTACGAGCAGTACTTC. As protein: CSVEGTGKTSIYEQYF.

The chain combines TRBV15 with TRBJ2-2; D is unclear. V lost 2 bases and J 6 bases, leaving 7 bases between the germline ends. CDR1 and CDR2 (germline): LNHNV, YYDKDF (reference sequence). This CDR3 is built from 13 residues. CDR3 loop: CATSRRRAGELFF. CDR3 nucleotides: TGTGCCACCAGCAGACGACGGGCCGGGGAGCTGTTTTTT.

This sequence joins TRBV21-1 and TRBJ2-3; the D segment call TRBD2 is taken from the table without a DNA check. TRBV21-1 is deemed a pseudogene. The CDR3 contains 16 residues. CDR3 sequence: CASKTPGLAVTDTQYF. In DNA form, the CDR3 reads TGTGCCAGCAAGACACCGGGACTAGCGGTTACAGATACGCAGTATTTT.

The chain joins TRBV30 to TRBJ1-2, with D possibly being TRBD1 (5 bases). Germline CDR1 is GTSNPN and CDR2 is SVGIG (reference sequence). Trimming stripped 2 bases from V and 13 bases from J, with 14 bases between. The CDR3 loop spans 11 amino acids. CDR3 loop: CAWSSAGESTF. CDR3 in DNA: TGTGCCTGGAGTTCAGCGGGGGAATCCACCTTC.